A selection of T cell receptor beta chains follows, all from one sample in a study of blood T cell repertoires in COVID-19. Clones were read by immunoSEQ multiplex PCR, and TCRdb kept only the in-frame ones, dropping some. The sample carries about 210,000 clones, 82% recorded once. The sample taken for sequencing was peripheral blood. These receptors all stem from a woman in her forties with acute or convalescent COVID-19. Both conserved end residues are part of each CDR3. A D gene is named only where the DNA matches it firmly. Clone size appears in some rows only: once, few, many, or a class for an expanded clone.

v_gene,d_gene,j_gene,abundance,CDR3aa,CDR3nt
TRBV5-1,TRBD1,TRBJ1-4,-,CASSFDRGHNEKLFF,TGCGCCAGCAGCTTCGACAGGGGACATAATGAAAAACTGTTTTTT
TRBV3-1/TRBV3-2,TRBD2,TRBJ2-1,-,CASSQDLAGGQDNEQFF,TGTGCCAGCAGCCAAGACCTAGCGGGAGGGCAAGACAATGAGCAGTTCTTC
TRBV15,-,TRBJ2-2,-,CATSTLPIGLAANTGELFF,TGTGCCACCAGCACCCTCCCCATCGGATTAGCGGCGAACACCGGGGAGCTGTTTTTT
TRBV19,TRBD2,TRBJ2-2,-,CASSILAGTGELFF,TGTGCCAGTAGTATATTAGCGGGGACCGGGGAGCTGTTTTTT
TRBV27,-,TRBJ1-2,-,CASSFRGYGYTF,TGTGCCAGCAGTTTTCGGGGCTATGGCTACACCTTC
TRBV2,TRBD1,TRBJ1-2,-,CASTFAPFGTGDGGYTF,TGTGCCAGCACCTTCGCTCCTTTTGGTACAGGGGATGGTGGCTACACCTTC
TRBV29-1,TRBD2,TRBJ2-2,-,CSVLNLAANTGELFF,TGCAGCGTCCTAAATCTAGCGGCGAACACCGGGGAGCTGTTTTTT
TRBV3-1/TRBV3-2,-,TRBJ2-7,few,CASSQEPGSRGEQYF,TGTGCCAGCAGCCAAGAACCGGGCTCCCGGGGCGAGCAGTACTTC
TRBV10-3,TRBD1,TRBJ2-1,-,CAINTPGQGENEQFF,TGTGCCATCAATACACCGGGACAGGGGGAGAATGAGCAGTTCTTC
TRBV6-1,TRBD2,TRBJ2-7,-,CASSEGLADYEQYF,TGTGCCAGCAGTGAAGGTCTAGCGGACTACGAGCAGTACTTC
TRBV24-1,-,TRBJ1-2,once,CATSETGHPGYTF,TGTGCCACCAGTGAAACGGGACACCCTGGCTACACCTTC
TRBV5-1,-,TRBJ2-7,-,CASSFAGQSYEQYF,TGCGCCAGCAGCTTTGCGGGCCAAAGCTACGAGCAGTACTTC
TRBV5-1,TRBD2,TRBJ2-3,-,CASSPSGTSGRMGDTQYF,TGCGCCAGCAGCCCTTCCGGGACTAGCGGGAGAATGGGAGATACGCAGTATTTT